The clone carrying this T cell receptor beta chain turned up a few times. These data belong to a study of identical twins. From the 5' RACE reads, TCRdb called clonotypes with MiXCR, one entry per CDR3 protein. Of around 490,000 distinct CDR3 sequences listed, approximately 14% are singletons. The sample was also linked to a second study, of yellow fever vaccine responses in identical twins.

Source material: CD4+ T cells sorted from blood. The TCR sequence derives from a young woman in good health.

The CDR3 here is CSAGTGVNIQYF. The CDR3 nucleotides read TGCAGCGCCGGGACAGGGGTAAACATTCAGTACTTC. The chain links TRBV29-1 to TRBJ2-4; 10 bases are shared with TRBD1. The length of the CDR3 is 12 residues. J was trimmed by 6 bases and V by 7 bases; bases with no gene match: 3. Germline lookup yields CDR1 SQVTM and CDR2 ANQGSEA. The complete variable domain, with remaining parts taken from reference TRBV29-1 and TRBJ2-4, reads SAVISQKPSRDICQRGTSLTIQCQVDSQVTMMFWYRQQPGQSLTLIATANQGSEATYESGFVIDKFPISRPNLTFSTLTVSNMSPEDSSIYLCSAGTGVNIQYFGAGTRLSVL.